This T cell receptor (beta chain) was recovered during a study of CD8+ T cells in alopecia areata. Germline-derived CDR1 and CDR2 are KGHTA and FQNQQP. Termini included, the CDR3 measures 15 amino acids. Cells pooled from cutaneous lymph nodes were sorted on CD4, CD8alpha, NKG2D, NKG2ACE and other markers. Study-wide results and limits: Between patients, shared TCR sequences were less clear than in mice. This was possibly due in part to HLA diversity in the patient population. Resident alphabeta T cells of normal skin are also sequenced in scalp samples.

To note about this clone: As yet, its antigen is unknown. No DNA is shown, since the ends of the CDR3 on it are uncertain; the CDR3 is the one TCRdb lists. Gene names refer to mouse genes.

Extraction of RNA preceded its reverse transcription into cDNA, which served as the sequencing template. Sequencing used immunoSEQ multiplex PCR; TCRdb keeps in-frame clones, though not all of them. The data list approximately 300,000 clones, none observed once; about 1.1% falls to the top ten. Sequenced input: CD4+ T cells sorted from a lymph node. This TCR derives from a C3H/HeJ mouse with alopecia areata. MHC haplotype here: H2-k. The J gene is TRBJ2-1, the V gene TRBV23; TRBD1, the table's D call, lacks a check against the DNA. This CDR3 is CAPAVKTETYAEQFF.